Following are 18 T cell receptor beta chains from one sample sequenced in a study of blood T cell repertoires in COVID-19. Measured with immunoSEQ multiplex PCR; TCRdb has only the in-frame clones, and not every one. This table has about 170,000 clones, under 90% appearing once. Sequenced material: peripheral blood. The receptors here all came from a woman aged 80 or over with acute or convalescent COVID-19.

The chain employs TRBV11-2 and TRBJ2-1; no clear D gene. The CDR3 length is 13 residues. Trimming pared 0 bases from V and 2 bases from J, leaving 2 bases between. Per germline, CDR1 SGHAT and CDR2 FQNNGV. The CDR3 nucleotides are TGTGCCAGCAGCTTAGATACCTACAATGAGCAGTTCTTC. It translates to CASSLDTYNEQFF.

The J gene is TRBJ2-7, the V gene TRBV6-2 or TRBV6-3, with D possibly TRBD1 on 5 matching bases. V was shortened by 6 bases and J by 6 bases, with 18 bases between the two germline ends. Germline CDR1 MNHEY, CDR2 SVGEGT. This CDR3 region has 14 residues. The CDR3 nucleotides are TGTGCCAGCAGCCAGATCCTCCAGGGTGGCGAGCAGTACTTC. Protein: CASSQILQGGEQYF.

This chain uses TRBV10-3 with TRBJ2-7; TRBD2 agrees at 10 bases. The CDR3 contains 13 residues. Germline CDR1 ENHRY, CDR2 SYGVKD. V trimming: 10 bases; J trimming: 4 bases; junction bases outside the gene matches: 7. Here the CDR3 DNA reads TGTGCCACCGGACTAGCGGAAAGTTACGAGCAGTACTTC. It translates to CATGLAESYEQYF.

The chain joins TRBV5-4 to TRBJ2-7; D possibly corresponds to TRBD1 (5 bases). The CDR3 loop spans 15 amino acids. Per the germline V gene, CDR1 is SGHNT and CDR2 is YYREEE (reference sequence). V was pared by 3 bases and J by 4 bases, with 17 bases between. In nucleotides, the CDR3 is TGTGCCAGCAGCTCTCCGGTGGCAGGGCGATACGAGCAGTACTTC. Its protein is CASSSPVAGRYEQYF.

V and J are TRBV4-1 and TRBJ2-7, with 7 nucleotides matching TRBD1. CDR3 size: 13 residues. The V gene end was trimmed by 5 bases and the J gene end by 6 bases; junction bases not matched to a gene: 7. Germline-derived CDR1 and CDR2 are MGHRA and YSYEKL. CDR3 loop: CASSYIRDSEQYF. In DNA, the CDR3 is TGCGCCAGCAGCTACATCCGGGACAGCGAGCAGTACTTC.

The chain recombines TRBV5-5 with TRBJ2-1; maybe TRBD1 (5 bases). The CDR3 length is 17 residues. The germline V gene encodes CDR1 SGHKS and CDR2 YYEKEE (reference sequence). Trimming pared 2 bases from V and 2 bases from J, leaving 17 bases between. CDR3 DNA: TGTGCCAGCAGCTTAGACCCTGGGGCGCGAACCTACAATGAGCAGTTCTTC. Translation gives CASSLDPGARTYNEQFF.

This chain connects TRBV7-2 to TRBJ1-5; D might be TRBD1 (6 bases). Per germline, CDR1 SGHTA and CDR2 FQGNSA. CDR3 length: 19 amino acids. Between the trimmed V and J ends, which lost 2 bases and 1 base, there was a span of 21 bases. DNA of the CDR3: TGTGCCAGCAGCTTATCCCCACCTTTCAGGGGTGGGAGCAATCAGCCCCAGCATTTT. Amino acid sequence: CASSLSPPFRGGSNQPQHF.

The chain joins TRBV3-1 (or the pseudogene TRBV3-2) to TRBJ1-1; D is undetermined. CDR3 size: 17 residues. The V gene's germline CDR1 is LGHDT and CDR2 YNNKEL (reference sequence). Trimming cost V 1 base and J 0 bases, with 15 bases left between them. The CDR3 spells CASSQVSGTGMNTEAFF. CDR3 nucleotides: TGTGCCAGCAGCCAAGTTTCTGGAACGGGGATGAACACTGAAGCTTTCTTT.

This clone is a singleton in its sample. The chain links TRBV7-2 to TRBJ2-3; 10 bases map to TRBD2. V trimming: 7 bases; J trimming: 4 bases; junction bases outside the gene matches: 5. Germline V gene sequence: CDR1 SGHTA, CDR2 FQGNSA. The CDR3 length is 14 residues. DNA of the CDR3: TGTGCCAGCATAGAGCGGGGGGGCCCAGATACGCAGTATTTT. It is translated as CASIERGGPDTQYF. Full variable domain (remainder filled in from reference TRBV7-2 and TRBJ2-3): GAGVSQSPSNKVTEKGKDVELRCDPISGHTALYWYRQSLGQGLEFLIYFQGNSAPDKSGLPSDRFSAERTGGSVSTLTIQRTQQEDSAVYLCASIERGGPDTQYFGPGTRLTVL.

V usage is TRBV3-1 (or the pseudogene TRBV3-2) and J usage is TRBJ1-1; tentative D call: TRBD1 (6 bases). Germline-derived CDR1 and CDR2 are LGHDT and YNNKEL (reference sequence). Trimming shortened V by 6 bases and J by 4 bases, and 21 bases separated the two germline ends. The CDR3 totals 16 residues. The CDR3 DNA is TGTGCCAGCAGTCAAAGCCCCAGGGGTTCTATCACTGAAGCTTTCTTT. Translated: CASSQSPRGSITEAFF.

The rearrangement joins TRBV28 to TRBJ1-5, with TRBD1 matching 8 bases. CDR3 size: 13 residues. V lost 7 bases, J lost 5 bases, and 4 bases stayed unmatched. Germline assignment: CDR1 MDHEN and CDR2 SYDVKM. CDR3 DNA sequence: TGTGCCAGCAAGGGACAGGCCTATCAGCCCCAGCATTTT. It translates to CASKGQAYQPQHF.

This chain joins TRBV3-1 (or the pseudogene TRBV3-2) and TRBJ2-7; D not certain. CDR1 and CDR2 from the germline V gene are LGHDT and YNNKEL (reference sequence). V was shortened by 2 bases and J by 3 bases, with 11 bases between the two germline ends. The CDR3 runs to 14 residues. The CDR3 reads CASSQLSRGYEQYF. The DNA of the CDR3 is TGTGCCAGCAGCCAACTATCTAGAGGCTACGAGCAGTACTTC.

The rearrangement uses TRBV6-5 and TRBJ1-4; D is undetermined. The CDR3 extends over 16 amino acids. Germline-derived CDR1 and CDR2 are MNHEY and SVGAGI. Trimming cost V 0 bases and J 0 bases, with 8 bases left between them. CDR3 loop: CASSYSLVATNEKLFF. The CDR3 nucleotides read TGTGCCAGCAGTTACTCTCTAGTTGCAACTAATGAAAAACTGTTTTTT.

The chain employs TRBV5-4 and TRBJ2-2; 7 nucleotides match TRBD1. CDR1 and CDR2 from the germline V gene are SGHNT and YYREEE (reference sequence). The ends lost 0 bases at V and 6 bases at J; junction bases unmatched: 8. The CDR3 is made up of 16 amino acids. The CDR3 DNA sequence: TGTGCCAGCAGCTTGGACGGCAGGGGGTTGCCCGGGGAGCTGTTTTTT. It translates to CASSLDGRGLPGELFF. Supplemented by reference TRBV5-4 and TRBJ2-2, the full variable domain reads ETGVTQSPTHLIKTRGQQVTLRCSSQSGHNTVSWYQQALGQGPQFIFQYYREEENGRGNFPPRFSGLQFPNYSSELNVNALELDDSALYLCASSLDGRGLPGELFFGEGSRLTVL.

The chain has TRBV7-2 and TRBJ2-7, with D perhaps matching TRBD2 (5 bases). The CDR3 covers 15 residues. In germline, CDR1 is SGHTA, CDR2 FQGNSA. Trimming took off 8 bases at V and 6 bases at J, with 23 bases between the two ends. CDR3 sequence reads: CASGISRLASGEQYF. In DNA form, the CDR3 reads TGTGCCAGCGGAATCTCGAGGCTGGCGAGCGGCGAGCAGTACTTC.

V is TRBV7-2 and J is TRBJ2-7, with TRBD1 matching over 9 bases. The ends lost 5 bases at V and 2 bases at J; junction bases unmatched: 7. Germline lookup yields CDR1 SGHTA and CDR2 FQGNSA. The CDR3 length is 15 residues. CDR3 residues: CASSHSGTGTYEQYF. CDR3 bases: TGTGCCAGCAGCCATTCCGGGACAGGGACCTACGAGCAGTACTTC.

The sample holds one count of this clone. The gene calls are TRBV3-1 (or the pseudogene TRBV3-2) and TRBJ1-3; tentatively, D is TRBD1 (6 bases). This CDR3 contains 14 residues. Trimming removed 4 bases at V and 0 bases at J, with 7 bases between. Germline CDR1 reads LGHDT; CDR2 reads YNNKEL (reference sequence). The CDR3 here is CASSRDTSGNTIYF. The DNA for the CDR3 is TGTGCCAGCAGCCGGGACACCTCTGGAAACACCATATATTTT.

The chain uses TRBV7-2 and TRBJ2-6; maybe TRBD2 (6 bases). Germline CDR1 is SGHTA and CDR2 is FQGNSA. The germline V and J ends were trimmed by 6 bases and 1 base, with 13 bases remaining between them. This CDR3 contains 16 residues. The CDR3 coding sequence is TGTGCCAGCAGTCAGTATGGAGGGTCTGGGGCCAACGTCCTGACTTTC. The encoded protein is CASSQYGGSGANVLTF.